These 30 T cell receptor beta chains originate from one sample sequenced in a study of a mutant IDH1 vaccine in newly diagnosed glioma. Profiled with immunoSEQ multiplex PCR; TCRdb holds only in-frame clones, not every one. This sample has fewer than 35,000 clones, with more than 65% found just once. Time point meaning: week 35, safety follow-up. In the vaccine, a single dose held 300 ug of the mutant IDH1 20-mer peptide, along with topical imiquimod. These receptors lack a known antigen. Sequenced here: PBMCs, sampled from a glioma patient whose treatment included an IDH1 peptide vaccine. These receptors came from a man aged 50 or older with glioma.

The chain has TRBV29-1 and TRBJ1-1; the D is unclear. CDR3 size: 16 residues. Per the germline V gene, CDR1 is SQVTM and CDR2 is ANQGSEA. The V and J ends lost 7 bases and 6 bases respectively, with 27 bases between them. The CDR3 spells CSGEGGRNEGSSEAFF. The CDR3 DNA follows: TGCAGCGGGGAGGGAGGGCGTAATGAGGGAAGTTCTGAAGCTTTCTTT.

Comments on this clone: This sample includes further DNA sequences coding for the same CDR3. The rearrangement links TRBV5-6 to TRBJ1-3; D is possibly TRBD1 (5 bases). V was pared by 4 bases and J by 3 bases, with 11 bases between. CDR1 is SGHDT and CDR2 is YYEEEE in the germline V gene. The CDR3 runs to 14 residues. DNA of the CDR3: TGTGCCAGCAGCCTGGGACTTCTTGGAAACACCATATATTTT. It translates to CASSLGLLGNTIYF. Using reference TRBV5-6 and TRBJ1-3 for the parts outside the CDR3, the full variable domain is DAGVTQSPTHLIKTRGQQVTLRCSPKSGHDTVSWYQQALGQGPQFIFQYYEEEERQRGNFPDRFSGHQFPNYSSELNVNALLLGDSALYLCASSLGLLGNTIYFGEGSWLTVV.

V is TRBV2 and J is TRBJ1-2; the D gene is possibly TRBD1 (6 bases). Germline V CDR1 and CDR2: SNHLY, FYNNEI. V was pared by 4 bases and J by 8 bases, with 8 bases between. This CDR3 comprises 11 residues. The CDR3 here is CASSGGAGYTF. As DNA, the CDR3 is TGTGCCAGCAGTGGGGGGGCGGGCTACACCTTC. Together with reference TRBV2 and TRBJ1-2, the CDR3 gives the full variable domain: EPEVTQTPSHQVTQMGQEVILRCVPISNHLYFYWYRQILGQKVEFLVSFYNNEISEKSEIFDDQFSVERPDGSNFTLKIRSTKLEDSAMYFCASSGGAGYTFGSGTRLTVV.

The chain is built from TRBV4-1 and TRBJ2-5; 8 bases align to TRBD1. The DNA end lines up better with TRBJ2-7; the J call may be wrong. CDR3 length: 15 residues. The germline CDR1 and CDR2 sequences are MGHRA and YSYEKL. The CDR3, as DNA: TGCGCCAGCAGCCAATCCGGGACAGGAGCCTACGAGCAGTACTTC. Its protein product is CASSQSGTGAYEQYF.

V and J are TRBV13 and TRBJ1-1; D unresolved. V was pared by 3 bases and J by 1 base, with 9 bases between. The CDR3 length is 14 residues. Per germline, CDR1 PRHDT and CDR2 FYEKMQ (reference sequence). CDR3 sequence reads: CASSFTSSNTEAFF. CDR3 DNA sequence: TGTGCCAGCAGCTTTACAAGCTCGAACACTGAAGCTTTCTTT.

The J gene is TRBJ2-7, the V gene TRBV5-1; perhaps D is TRBD1 or TRBD2 (5 bases each). Deletions cut 3 bases from V and 4 bases from J, with 17 bases between. Germline-derived CDR1 and CDR2 are SGHRS and YFSETQ. This CDR3 is 15 amino acids long. CDR3 loop: CASSSLRDGLYEQYF. The CDR3 nucleotides read TGCGCCAGCAGCTCGCTACGGGACGGATTATACGAGCAGTACTTC.

This sequence joins TRBV28 and TRBJ2-1, with a possible D match to TRBD2 (6 bases). CDR1 and CDR2 from the germline V gene are MDHEN and SYDVKM. The CDR3 covers 16 residues. V was trimmed by 1 base and J by 2 bases, leaving 12 bases between them. The CDR3 coding sequence is TGTGCCAGCAGTTTATTGTCTAGCGCAACCTACAATGAGCAGTTCTTC. This encodes CASSLLSSATYNEQFF.

The genes are TRBV7-2 and TRBJ2-5, with TRBD2 matching 9 bases. Trimming at V came to 5 bases and at J to 3 bases, leaving 1 base not matched to a gene. The germline V gene encodes CDR1 SGHTA and CDR2 FQGNSA. The CDR3 is 13 residues long. CDR3 nucleotides: TGTGCCAGCAGCCAGCGGGAGGAAGAGACCCAGTACTTC. This sequence encodes CASSQREEETQYF.

V is TRBV7-2 and J is TRBJ1-6; D remains ambiguous. Per the germline V gene, CDR1 is SGHTA and CDR2 is FQGNSA. CDR3 length equals 13 residues. Trimming pared 4 bases from V and 1 base from J, leaving 2 bases between. The DNA for the CDR3 is TGTGCCAGCAGCTCTTCCTATAATTCACCCCTCCACTTT. Its protein is CASSSSYNSPLHF. The full variable domain, completed using reference TRBV7-2 and TRBJ1-6, is GAGVSQSPSNKVTEKGKDVELRCDPISGHTALYWYRQSLGQGLEFLIYFQGNSAPDKSGLPSDRFSAERTGGSVSTLTIQRTQQEDSAVYLCASSSSYNSPLHFGNGTRLTVT.

The chain recombines TRBV9 with TRBJ1-5, with 7 bases matching TRBD1. V dropped 3 bases and J dropped 4; count of bases not matched to a gene: 7. Germline values: CDR1 SGDLS, CDR2 YYNGEE. This CDR3 has 15 residues. In DNA form, the CDR3 reads TGTGCCAGCAGCGCGAGGGCAGGGGGGAATCAGCCCCAGCATTTT. This codes for CASSARAGGNQPQHF. Based on the CDR3 plus reference TRBV9 and TRBJ1-5, the full variable domain is DSGVTQTPKHLITATGQRVTLRCSPRSGDLSVYWYQQSLDQGLQFLIQYYNGEERAKGNILERFSAQQFPDLHSELNLSSLELGDSALYFCASSARAGGNQPQHFGDGTRLSIL.

This clone occurred a few times. V and J are TRBV30 and TRBJ1-5, with no clear D. Trimming removed 8 bases at V and 4 bases at J, with 12 bases between. CDR1 and CDR2 (germline): GTSNPN, SVGIG (reference sequence). The CDR3 consists of 12 residues. CDR3 sequence: CARNSTNQPQHF. The CDR3 DNA reads as TGTGCCCGTAACAGTACTAATCAGCCCCAGCATTTT.

CDR3 coding DNA: TGCGTCTCTCAAAGGGCTAGGGGCGATGAGCAGTTCTTC. Translation gives CVSQRARGDEQFF. The J gene is TRBJ2-1, the V gene TRBV10-1; possible D gene TRBD1, 5 bases. CDR1 WNHNN and CDR2 SYGVQD come from the germline V gene (reference sequence). This CDR3 contains 13 residues.

A few counts support this clone. V and J are TRBV13 and TRBJ2-2; TRBD2 matches at 8 bases. The trim removed 3 bases at V and 2 bases at J, leaving 8 bases unmatched. The germline V gene has CDR1 PRHDT and CDR2 FYEKMQ (reference sequence). This CDR3 spans 17 amino acids. In DNA, the CDR3 is TGTGCCAGCAGCTTTACTACTAGCGGCAGTAACACCGGGGAGCTGTTTTTT. This codes for CASSFTTSGSNTGELFF.

The chain carries TRBV27 and TRBJ1-2, with D perhaps matching TRBD1 (5 bases). CDR1 and CDR2 from the germline V gene are MNHEY and SMNVEV (reference sequence). Between the trimmed V and J ends, which lost 5 bases and 4 bases, there was a span of 14 bases. The CDR3 is 14 amino acids. Here the CDR3 DNA reads TGTGCCAGCAGTCCTGGTGGCAGGGTCTATGGCTACACCTTC. Translation gives CASSPGGRVYGYTF.

The V gene is TRBV9, the J gene TRBJ2-2; D perhaps matches TRBD1 (6 bases). Germline values: CDR1 SGDLS, CDR2 YYNGEE. The CDR3 runs 15 residues. The V gene lost 4 bases and the J gene lost 7 bases, with 17 bases spanning the gap. The CDR3 region has the DNA TGTGCCAGCAGCCGGGCACAGGGAGTAAGCGGGGAGCTGTTTTTT. This gives the protein CASSRAQGVSGELFF. Variable domain in full (rest from reference TRBV9 and TRBJ2-2): DSGVTQTPKHLITATGQRVTLRCSPRSGDLSVYWYQQSLDQGLQFLIQYYNGEERAKGNILERFSAQQFPDLHSELNLSSLELGDSALYFCASSRAQGVSGELFFGEGSRLTVL.

The V gene is TRBV27, the J gene TRBJ2-2; 9 bases agree with TRBD1. V lost 4 bases to trimming and J lost 9 bases; unmatched junction nucleotides: 9. The CDR3 is 15 amino acids. Germline lookup yields CDR1 MNHEY and CDR2 SMNVEV (reference sequence). DNA of the CDR3: TGTGCCAGCAGTTACCGGGACAGGGTTCCCAGGGAGCTGTTTTTT. Protein sequence: CASSYRDRVPRELFF.

This sequence joins TRBV10-3 and TRBJ1-1, with D perhaps matching TRBD1 (5 bases). The CDR3 covers 13 residues. Between the trimmed V and J ends, which lost 7 bases and 2 bases, there was a span of 11 bases. Germline V gene sequence: CDR1 ENHRY, CDR2 SYGVKD. Here the CDR3 reads CAITARGNTEAFF. The CDR3 DNA reads as TGTGCCATCACTGCACGGGGCAACACTGAAGCTTTCTTT.

Concerning this clone itself: A junction boundary mismatches the germline segment, possibly from a read error. This rearrangement joins TRBV7-2 to TRBJ1-2; D gene ambiguous. Germline V gene data show CDR1 as SGHTA and CDR2 as FQGNSA. The CDR3 covers 14 residues. Written as DNA, the CDR3 is TGTGCCAGCAGCTTAGCCAGCTCTTCCCGTCTATATTCCTTC. It is translated as CASSLASSSRLYSF.

This clone came up a few times. The rearrangement joins TRBV4-1 to TRBJ1-4; D call uncertain. This CDR3 region has 12 residues. V was trimmed by 4 bases and J by 6 bases, leaving 6 bases between them. Germline V CDR1 and CDR2: MGHRA, YSYEKL. The CDR3 sequence is CASSPLDEKLFF. CDR3 sequence (DNA): TGCGCCAGCAGCCCGTTGGATGAAAAACTGTTTTTT.

This clone came up once. The chain carries TRBV18 and TRBJ2-7; D not resolved. V lost 6 bases and J lost 5, with 8 bases in between. Per the germline V gene, CDR1 is KGHSH and CDR2 is LQKENI. The CDR3 has 11 amino acids. This chain's CDR3 is CASSDGDEQYF. The CDR3 DNA is TGTGCCAGCTCGGACGGCGACGAGCAGTACTTC.

V is TRBV7-9 and J is TRBJ2-5; 7 nucleotides match TRBD1. Germline trimming cut 5 bases from V and 5 bases from J; bases unmatched to any gene: 8. This CDR3 is 14 amino acids long. Germline lookup yields CDR1 SEHNR and CDR2 FQNEAQ (reference sequence). For the CDR3, the DNA is TGTGCCAGCAGCGCTGTAGGGGGCGGGGAGACCCAGTACTTC. Amino acids: CASSAVGGGETQYF.

The chain links TRBV9 to TRBJ2-3; TRBD1 agrees at 10 bases. V shed 1 base, J shed 1 base, and the junction held 12 bases outside the gene matches. Germline V gene sequence: CDR1 SGDLS, CDR2 YYNGEE. This CDR3 contains 19 residues. CDR3 residues: CASSVNPTGTGAGTDTQYF. CDR3 DNA sequence: TGTGCCAGCAGCGTAAACCCGACCGGGACAGGGGCAGGCACAGATACGCAGTATTTT. Full variable domain (rest looked up from reference TRBV9 and TRBJ2-3): DSGVTQTPKHLITATGQRVTLRCSPRSGDLSVYWYQQSLDQGLQFLIQYYNGEERAKGNILERFSAQQFPDLHSELNLSSLELGDSALYFCASSVNPTGTGAGTDTQYFGPGTRLTVL.

J is TRBJ1-5 and V is TRBV10-3, with unresolved D. The CDR3 runs to 13 residues. Germline assignment: CDR1 ENHRY and CDR2 SYGVKD. Trimming stripped 7 bases from V and 0 bases from J, with 7 bases between. Here the CDR3 reads CAITWDSNQPQHF. As DNA, the CDR3 is TGTGCCATCACGTGGGATAGCAATCAGCCCCAGCATTTT.

The chain joins TRBV7-9 to TRBJ2-5; TRBD2 agrees at 12 bases. The length of the CDR3 is 19 residues. CDR1 and CDR2 from the germline V gene are SEHNR and FQNEAQ (reference sequence). The J segment lost 1 base and the V segment lost 0 bases, leaving 9 bases of the junction unmatched. The CDR3 sequence is CASSLAQSPSGRGQETQYF. The CDR3 region has the DNA TGTGCCAGCAGCTTAGCGCAGTCTCCTAGCGGGAGGGGCCAAGAGACCCAGTACTTC.

The rearrangement joins TRBV7-9 to TRBJ2-7; D unclear. Germline V gene sequence: CDR1 SEHNR, CDR2 FQNEAQ (reference sequence). With 1 base removed from V and 7 bases from J, the gap between germline ends came to 8 bases. The CDR3 length is 12 residues. The CDR3: CASSLETKEQYF. DNA for the CDR3: TGTGCCAGCAGCTTAGAAACGAAAGAGCAGTACTTC.

The chain uses TRBV6-5 and TRBJ1-2, with D unclear. This CDR3 spans 13 amino acids. The germline gives CDR1 MNHEY, CDR2 SVGAGI. Trimming left V 0 bases short and J 9 bases short, with 11 bases between. The CDR3 coding sequence is TGTGCCAGCAGTTACTCGATCGGGATGAGCTACACCTTC. It translates to CASSYSIGMSYTF.

The V and J genes are TRBV9 and TRBJ1-4; the match to TRBD1 covers 7 bases. Germline V CDR1 and CDR2: SGDLS, YYNGEE. With V trimmed by 4 bases and J by 0 bases, 6 bases remained unmatched. The CDR3 has 16 amino acids. The CDR3 here is CASSPNRGSTNEKLFF. The CDR3 nucleotides are TGTGCCAGCAGCCCAAACAGGGGATCAACTAATGAAAAACTGTTTTTT. Together with reference TRBV9 and TRBJ1-4, the CDR3 gives the full variable domain: DSGVTQTPKHLITATGQRVTLRCSPRSGDLSVYWYQQSLDQGLQFLIQYYNGEERAKGNILERFSAQQFPDLHSELNLSSLELGDSALYFCASSPNRGSTNEKLFFGSGTQLSVL.

This clone was seen more than once but under ten times. The chain couples TRBV19 to TRBJ1-5, with a weak D call TRBD1 (5 bases). V lost 10 bases, J lost 7 bases, and 20 bases lay in between. Looked up from germline, CDR1 is LNHDA and CDR2 is SQIVND (reference sequence). This CDR3 region has 14 residues. Here the CDR3 DNA reads TGTGCCACCTCAGTGGGTGGGGCGAACCAGCCCCAGCATTTT. It translates to CATSVGGANQPQHF.

The chain joins TRBV15 to TRBJ1-2, with 12 bases matching TRBD1. The length of the CDR3 is 16 residues. Germline trimming cut 1 base from V and 7 bases from J; bases unmatched to any gene: 7. The germline V gene encodes CDR1 LNHNV and CDR2 YYDKDF (reference sequence). In DNA form, the CDR3 reads TGTGCCACCAGCAGAGGAGGGACAGGGGGCGGATCTGGCTACACCTTC. Translated: CATSRGGTGGGSGYTF.

This clone was recorded a few times. The chain is built from TRBV7-9 and TRBJ2-1, with 11 bases aligning to TRBD1. Germline V gene lookup returns CDR1 SEHNR and CDR2 FQNEAQ (reference sequence). Losses at the gene ends were 8 bases for V and 7 bases for J; bases not matched to a gene: 10. This CDR3 comprises 15 residues. This chain's CDR3 is CASPSGTGGFNEQFF. CDR3 sequence (DNA): TGTGCCAGCCCCTCGGGGACAGGGGGTTTTAATGAGCAGTTCTTC.